This T cell receptor (beta chain) was captured in a study of shared clonotypes between healthy human individuals. The table came from immunoSEQ multiplex PCR; TCRdb's copy has only in-frame clones and leaves some out. The sample lists 800,000 to 1,200,000 clones, approximately 80% seen once, with approximately 0.52% in the top ten. This clone appeared many times. From germline, CDR1 is MDHEN and CDR2 SYDVKM. The V and J ends lost 4 bases and 13 bases, in that order; junction bases with no gene match: 8. The CDR3 has 12 amino acids. The sequencing sample was made of memory CD4+ T cells from PBMCs. Stated subset: CD45RA-negative fraction. This rearrangement joins TRBV28 to TRBJ1-1; TRBD1 matches 8 bases. The TCR comes from a man aged 18 to 29 in good health. Some clones in this sample may be carry-over from other donors' samples. Here the CDR3 reads CASSSDRVKGFF. As DNA, the CDR3 is TGTGCCAGCAGTTCGGACAGGGTTAAAGGTTTCTTT.